These T cell receptor beta chains were read from a single sample in a study of blood T cell repertoires in COVID-19. TCRdb's table, derived via immunoSEQ multiplex PCR, lists solely in-frame clones and lacks some. The data show around 58,000 clones, with roughly 80% seen just once and 3% to 4.5% held by the top ten. Input material: PBMCs or T cells enriched from blood (not recorded which). These receptors were taken from a woman in her forties with acute COVID-19. Each CDR3 is given with its conserved first and last residue. A D gene is named only where the DNA matches it firmly. A clone size is listed for some rows: how often the clone was seen (once, few, many), or a class if it is expanded.

DNA | CDR3 | length | size | J | D | V
TGTGCCAGTAGTATAGATGTAAACAGGCGAAACTACGAGCAGTACTTC | CASSIDVNRRNYEQYF | 16 | once | TRBJ2-7 | - | TRBV19
TGCGCCAGCAGCCAAGAGGTCGGGGGTGAGACCCAGTACTTC | CASSQEVGGETQYF | 14 | - | TRBJ2-5 | - | TRBV4-1
TGTGCCAGCAGCCAAGACCCTGGGACTAGCGGGAGGGTCTACTACAATGAGCAGTTCTTC | CASSQDPGTSGRVYYNEQFF | 20 | - | TRBJ2-1 | TRBD2 | TRBV14
TGCGCCAGCAGCTTGGTTCTAGCGGCCTCCTACGAGCAGTACTTC | CASSLVLAASYEQYF | 15 | once | TRBJ2-7 | TRBD2 | TRBV5-1
TGTGCCAGCAGCCTGATACGGGGGAGGGGCGGAGAGGAGCAGTTCTTC | CASSLIRGRGGEEQFF | 16 | - | TRBJ2-1 | TRBD2 | TRBV28
TGTGCCAGCAGGGGCTCCGGGACACCGAATCAGCCCCAGCATTTT | CASRGSGTPNQPQHF | 15 | once | TRBJ1-5 | - | TRBV2
TGTGCCAGCAGCCAAGCACAGGGACTAGCGGGAGTGTGGACAGATACGCAGTATTTT | CASSQAQGLAGVWTDTQYF | 19 | - | TRBJ2-3 | TRBD2 | TRBV4-2
TGTGCCAGCAGCCCCACACCCTCGAAGACCCAGTACTTC | CASSPTPSKTQYF | 13 | - | TRBJ2-5 | - | TRBV7-3
TGTGCCAGCAGCCCCAGGGGGCAGGGTGAAGCTTTCTTT | CASSPRGQGEAFF | 13 | - | TRBJ1-1 | TRBD1 | TRBV11-3
TGTGCCACCAGCAGAGATCAGAAGGATACGCAGTATTTT | CATSRDQKDTQYF | 13 | - | TRBJ2-3 | - | TRBV15
TGTGCCAGCAGTGAACCGGACAGCCCCGGGGCCCGCTCCTACAATGAGCAGTTCTTC | CASSEPDSPGARSYNEQFF | 19 | - | TRBJ2-1 | - | TRBV2
TGTGCCCGCCGGTCGGGGGGACGGAGGGGCGGGGAGCTGTTTTTT | CARRSGGRRGGELFF | 15 | - | TRBJ2-2 | TRBD2 | TRBV6-5
TGTGCCAGCAGTCCGGGAAACTATGGCTACACCTTC | CASSPGNYGYTF | 12 | - | TRBJ1-2 | - | TRBV28
TGTGCCAGCTCACCCGGGACAGGGACTGAAGCTTTCTTT | CASSPGTGTEAFF | 13 | - | TRBJ1-1 | TRBD1 | TRBV18
TGCGCCAGCAGCTTGGACGGGGGGAGCAATCAGCCCCAGCATTTT | CASSLDGGSNQPQHF | 15 | - | TRBJ1-5 | - | TRBV5-1
TGTGCCAGCAGCAAAAACTTCCGGGACAGTGGGGGTAACGGGGAGCTGTTTTTT | CASSKNFRDSGGNGELFF | 18 | few | TRBJ2-2 | - | TRBV21-1
TGTGCCACCAGCGAGGCTATACAGGGGGCGCGTCCTGAGCAGTTCTTC | CATSEAIQGARPEQFF | 16 | medium-sized | TRBJ2-1 | TRBD1 | TRBV24-1
TGCGCCAGCAGCCATTTCGGACAGGCTTCAGTTGTGGGAAACACCATATATTTT | CASSHFGQASVVGNTIYF | 18 | - | TRBJ1-3 | TRBD1 | TRBV4-1
TGTGCCAGCAGGCGGGGGGGCTCCGAAGGGAACACTGAAGCTTTCTTT | CASRRGGSEGNTEAFF | 16 | - | TRBJ1-1 | - | TRBV28
TGTGCCAGCAACTGGGGGCCTGAAGCTTTCTTT | CASNWGPEAFF | 11 | - | TRBJ1-1 | - | TRBV6-5
TGCGCCAGCAGCCCCTTTCACGCCGGGACTAGCCTGCCAGATACGCAGTATTTT | CASSPFHAGTSLPDTQYF | 18 | - | TRBJ2-3 | TRBD2 | TRBV5-1
TGTGCCAGCAGCTTGGAGCTAGCGCACAATGAGCAGTTCTTC | CASSLELAHNEQFF | 14 | once | TRBJ2-1 | - | TRBV5-4
TGTGCCACCAGCAGAGATGGTCTAGCGGGGAATACCGGGGAGCTGTTTTTT | CATSRDGLAGNTGELFF | 17 | - | TRBJ2-2 | TRBD2 | TRBV15
TGTGCCAGCAGCTCCGAACAGGGGTTCAATTCACCCCTCCACTTT | CASSSEQGFNSPLHF | 15 | - | TRBJ1-6 | TRBD1 | TRBV13
TGTGCCAGCAGCCAAGAAGGGAGAGATCAGCCCCAGCATTTT | CASSQEGRDQPQHF | 14 | - | TRBJ1-5 | - | TRBV3-1/TRBV3-2
TGTGCCAGCAGCTTGGGACTAGCCGAGGCTGAGCAGTTCTTC | CASSLGLAEAEQFF | 14 | - | TRBJ2-1 | TRBD2 | TRBV5-4